Listed here are 16 T cell receptor beta chains from one sample, sequenced in a study of blood T cell repertoires in COVID-19. Assay used: immunoSEQ multiplex PCR; TCRdb lists only in-frame clones, some missing. The table includes about half a million clones, roughly 88% detected once. Sample: peripheral blood. The receptors originated from a human donor in a cohort sampled during active COVID-19.

The CDR3 is CASVKDRDNYGYTF. In DNA form, the CDR3 reads TGTGCCAGCGTTAAAGACAGGGACAACTATGGCTACACCTTC. This chain uses TRBV7-2 with TRBJ1-2; TRBD1 aligns across 7 bases. CDR3 length equals 14 residues. The germline CDR1 and CDR2 sequences are SGHTA and FQGNSA. Trimming removed 8 bases from V and 2 bases from J; junction bases left unmatched: 8.

The chain employs TRBV7-9 and TRBJ1-1; D not resolved. The CDR3 is made up of 13 amino acids. Germline V gene sequence: CDR1 SEHNR, CDR2 FQNEAQ (reference sequence). The ends were cut back, 4 bases at V and 1 base at J, with 7 bases in the middle. CDR3 residues: CASSSTRNTEAFF. CDR3 nucleotides: TGTGCCAGCAGCTCCACCAGGAACACTGAAGCTTTCTTT.

The V gene is TRBV28, the J gene TRBJ1-1; D possibly corresponds to TRBD1 (5 bases). This CDR3 is 14 amino acids long. Germline values: CDR1 MDHEN, CDR2 SYDVKM. The germline V and J ends were trimmed by 3 bases and 10 bases, with 18 bases remaining between them. The CDR3 protein is CASSFSGGLNLAFF. CDR3 bases: TGTGCCAGCAGTTTCTCTGGGGGACTGAATTTAGCTTTCTTT.

This chain links TRBV29-1 with TRBJ2-1, with 8 bases fitting TRBD1. This CDR3 spans 12 amino acids. Germline CDR1 and CDR2: SQVTM and ANQGSEA. The J segment lost 4 bases and the V segment lost 4 bases, leaving 0 bases of the junction unmatched. CDR3 region: CSVGDRYNEQFF. Written as DNA, the CDR3 is TGCAGCGTTGGGGACAGGTACAATGAGCAGTTCTTC.

The chain recombines TRBV5-1 with TRBJ1-6; TRBD1 is a possible D gene (5 bases). Per germline, CDR1 SGHRS and CDR2 YFSETQ. The ends were cut back, 2 bases at V and 5 bases at J, with 14 bases in the middle. The CDR3 consists of 16 residues. In nucleotides, the CDR3 is TGCGCCAGCAGCTTAGCGGGGAAAGGGGATAATTCACCCCTCCACTTT. This codes for CASSLAGKGDNSPLHF.

The V gene is TRBV6-6, the J gene TRBJ1-1; TRBD1 is a possible D gene (5 bases). Germline CDR1 reads MNHNY; CDR2 reads SVGAGI (reference sequence). The CDR3 has 14 residues. Deletions cut 0 bases from V and 4 bases from J, with 9 bases between. CDR3 in amino acids: CASSYSQRGTEAFF. CDR3 in DNA: TGTGCCAGCAGTTACTCCCAAAGGGGCACTGAAGCTTTCTTT.

The rearrangement joins TRBV15 to TRBJ1-4, with D possibly TRBD1 on 6 matching bases. The V end was cut by 0 bases, the J end by 8 bases, with 13 bases between. The CDR3 has 15 residues. CDR1 LNHNV and CDR2 YYDKDF come from the germline V gene (reference sequence). This CDR3 is CATSRDRDTGEKLFF. The CDR3 DNA reads as TGTGCCACCAGCAGAGATAGGGACACTGGCGAAAAACTGTTTTTT.

The rearrangement links TRBV11-2 to TRBJ2-7, with 10 bases lining up with TRBD2. This CDR3 region has 14 residues. Germline V gene lookup returns CDR1 SGHAT and CDR2 FQNNGV. J was trimmed by 3 bases and V by 5 bases; bases with no gene match: 4. CDR3 nucleotide sequence: TGTGCCAGCAGCCTAAGGACTAGCGGCTACGAGCAGTACTTC. Its translation: CASSLRTSGYEQYF.

The chain joins TRBV7-9 to TRBJ2-1; TRBD2 matches at 11 bases. The germline V gene encodes CDR1 SEHNR and CDR2 FQNEAQ (reference sequence). V lost 2 bases and J lost 6; bases outside the gene matches: 9. The CDR3 extends over 17 amino acids. CDR3 region: CASSLPGTSGRGNEQFF. CDR3 in DNA: TGTGCCAGCAGCTTACCGGGTACTAGCGGGAGAGGCAATGAGCAGTTCTTC.

The CDR3 sequence is CASGLLAGSTDTQYF. The CDR3 DNA follows: TGTGCTAGTGGTTTGCTAGCGGGGTCCACAGATACGCAGTATTTT. The chain uses TRBV12-5 and TRBJ2-3; TRBD2 agrees at 9 bases. The CDR3 covers 15 residues. Germline lookup yields CDR1 LGHNT and CDR2 FRNRAP. V shed 2 bases and J 2 bases; nucleotides not matched to a gene: 2.

The rearrangement uses TRBV2 and TRBJ2-5, with 10 bases lining up with TRBD1. CDR3 length: 15 amino acids. The trim removed 4 bases at V and 2 bases at J, leaving 4 bases unmatched. The germline gives CDR1 SNHLY, CDR2 FYNNEI. This CDR3 is CASSGDRGLQETQYF. In nucleotides, the CDR3 is TGTGCCAGCAGTGGAGACAGGGGGCTACAAGAGACCCAGTACTTC.

The gene calls are TRBV28 and TRBJ2-1; TRBD1 aligns across 9 bases. Trimming removed 4 bases from V and 7 bases from J; junction bases left unmatched: 11. The CDR3 extends over 16 amino acids. Germline CDR1 is MDHEN and CDR2 is SYDVKM. The CDR3 protein is CASSSTGTGSQNEQFF. The CDR3 DNA is TGTGCCAGCAGTTCCACCGGGACAGGGTCCCAAAATGAGCAGTTCTTC.

CDR3 loop: CASSMKGASYEQYF. Written as DNA, the CDR3 is TGTGCCAGTAGTATGAAAGGGGCATCCTACGAGCAGTACTTC. The chain couples TRBV19 to TRBJ2-7; the D gene is possibly TRBD1 (5 bases). With 3 bases removed from V and 1 base from J, the gap between germline ends came to 10 bases. CDR1 and CDR2 from the germline V gene are LNHDA and SQIVND (reference sequence). The CDR3 extends over 14 amino acids.

The chain employs TRBV7-2 and TRBJ2-3, with TRBD1 matching 7 bases. The germline CDR1 and CDR2 sequences are SGHTA and FQGNSA. J was trimmed by 2 bases and V by 5 bases; bases with no gene match: 4. The CDR3 has 14 amino acids. The CDR3 DNA reads TGTGCCAGCAGCCCGGACAGGTTCACAGATACGCAGTATTTT. It is translated as CASSPDRFTDTQYF. Based on the CDR3 plus reference TRBV7-2 and TRBJ2-3, the full variable domain is GAGVSQSPSNKVTEKGKDVELRCDPISGHTALYWYRQSLGQGLEFLIYFQGNSAPDKSGLPSDRFSAERTGGSVSTLTIQRTQQEDSAVYLCASSPDRFTDTQYFGPGTRLTVL.

The table lists this clone with a count of one. The gene calls are TRBV7-2 and TRBJ2-2; D remains ambiguous. Germline V gene data show CDR1 as SGHTA and CDR2 as FQGNSA. This CDR3 contains 13 residues. V was pared by 2 bases and J by 5 bases, with 6 bases between. This CDR3 is CASSLLQTGELFF. The CDR3 nucleotides are TGTGCCAGCAGCTTATTGCAGACCGGGGAGCTGTTTTTT.

V usage is TRBV19 and J usage is TRBJ2-2; D unresolved. Deletions cut 5 bases from V and 7 bases from J, with 8 bases between. The CDR3 has 12 residues. Per the germline V gene, CDR1 is LNHDA and CDR2 is SQIVND (reference sequence). In DNA form, the CDR3 reads TGTGCCAGTAGTCCCCCGAGCGGGGAGCTGTTTTTT. Amino acid sequence: CASSPPSGELFF.